The 13 T cell receptor beta chains below were found in one sample sequenced in a study of long-term antiretroviral therapy in people with HIV. The libraries were made with immunoSEQ v3.0 at survey level. Clones were sequenced by immunoSEQ multiplex PCR, and TCRdb holds only the in-frame ones, with some missing. The table includes around 29,000 clones, over 90% detected once. Sequences were derived from unsorted PBMCs, sampled 6.5 years after starting antiretroviral therapy. The receptors stem from a woman between 35 and 50 years old with HIV.

This chain links TRBV5-4 with TRBJ2-1; D gene uncertain. Per the germline V gene, CDR1 is SGHNT and CDR2 is YYREEE (reference sequence). CDR3 length equals 11 residues. Trimming took 4 bases from V and 12 from J, leaving 11 bases between them. The CDR3 nucleotides are TGTGCCAGCAGCCTTCAGAGTCGGCAGTTCTTC. It translates to CASSLQSRQFF.

The rearrangement links TRBV19 to TRBJ2-3; the D gene could be TRBD1 or TRBD2 (7 bases each). The CDR3 sequence is 16 residues long. Germline V gives CDR1 LNHDA, CDR2 SQIVND (reference sequence). The germline V and J ends were trimmed by 6 bases and 6 bases, with 22 bases remaining between them. The CDR3 reads CASSPMGRGLVDTQYF. The CDR3 DNA reads TGTGCCAGTAGCCCAATGGGGAGGGGGCTTGTCGATACGCAGTATTTT.

A note on this clone: The junction does not match germline at one end; this may be a read error. The V call is TRBV10-3, the J call TRBJ1-1, with 7 positions matching TRBD1. From germline, CDR1 is ENHRY and CDR2 SYGVKD. The CDR3 contains 12 residues. The CDR3 nucleotides are TGTGCCGTCAGACAGGGGAACACTGAAGCTTTCTTT. As protein: CAVRQGNTEAFF.

The CDR3 DNA is TGTGCCAGCAGCTTCGGTGGCACTCACAATGAGCAGTTCTTC. The encoded protein is CASSFGGTHNEQFF. The chain carries TRBV5-4 and TRBJ2-1, with no clear D. The germline V gene has CDR1 SGHNT and CDR2 YYREEE (reference sequence). The V gene lost 2 bases and the J gene lost 5 bases, with 11 bases spanning the gap. The CDR3 consists of 14 residues.

This clone is a singleton in its sample. This chain's CDR3 is CASSYSGREMPQHF. The CDR3 DNA follows: TGTGCCAGCAGTTACTCAGGCAGGGAGATGCCCCAGCATTTT. V gene TRBV6-6 combines with J gene TRBJ1-5; the D gene is possibly TRBD1 (5 bases). In germline, CDR1 is MNHNY, CDR2 SVGAGI (reference sequence). V lost 0 bases and J lost 9, with 12 bases in between. The CDR3 sequence is 14 residues long.

The J gene is TRBJ2-3, the V gene TRBV2; 9 positions agree with TRBD1. Losses at the gene ends were 5 bases for V and 1 base for J; bases not matched to a gene: 4. Per germline, CDR1 SNHLY and CDR2 FYNNEI. There are 15 residues in the CDR3. In DNA form, the CDR3 reads TGTGCCAGCAGTTTCGACAGGGGGGGCACAGATACGCAGTATTTT. Amino acids: CASSFDRGGTDTQYF.

V gene TRBV5-1 combines with J gene TRBJ1-4, with a weak D call TRBD1 (6 bases). This CDR3 spans 16 amino acids. Germline V gene sequence: CDR1 SGHRS, CDR2 YFSETQ. Trimming shortened V by 4 bases and J by 0 bases, and 13 bases separated the two germline ends. CDR3 in amino acids: CASSPRGAPTNEKLFF. The CDR3 region has the DNA TGCGCCAGCAGCCCCCGGGGGGCCCCAACTAATGAAAAACTGTTTTTT.

J is TRBJ1-2 and V is TRBV6-1; a possible D gene is TRBD1 (5 bases). Germline V gene lookup returns CDR1 MNHNS and CDR2 SASEGT. This CDR3 spans 14 amino acids. V was shortened by 2 bases and J by 7 bases, with 14 bases between the two germline ends. The CDR3 DNA is TGTGCCAGCAGTGAACAGGGAATCGGCGGTGGCTACACCTTC. This translates into CASSEQGIGGGYTF.

The sample holds one count of this clone. V gene TRBV5-1 combines with J gene TRBJ2-7; tentatively, D is TRBD1 or TRBD2 (5 bases each). Looked up from germline, CDR1 is SGHRS and CDR2 is YFSETQ. Trimming removed 0 bases at V and 0 bases at J, with 13 bases between. The length of the CDR3 is 16 residues. CDR3 residues: CASSLEPGAHSYEQYF. DNA of the CDR3: TGCGCCAGCAGCTTGGAACCCGGGGCCCACTCCTACGAGCAGTACTTC.

This sequence joins TRBV6-6 and TRBJ1-1, with 8 nucleotides matching TRBD1. From germline, CDR1 is MNHNY and CDR2 SVGAGI (reference sequence). V lost 7 bases, J lost 11 bases, and 15 bases stayed unmatched. The CDR3 covers 14 residues. The CDR3 is CASTIRGQGLQAFF. CDR3 DNA sequence: TGTGCCAGCACAATACGTGGACAGGGTCTTCAGGCTTTCTTT.

This clone was counted a single time. The V gene is TRBV30, the J gene TRBJ2-7; tentatively, D is TRBD2 (6 bases). Deletions cut 0 bases from V and 2 bases from J, with 23 bases between. CDR1 is GTSNPN, CDR2 SVGIG, per germline (reference sequence). The CDR3 contains 18 residues. The CDR3 spells CAWSVFLGRTRRTYEQYF. CDR3 bases: TGTGCCTGGAGTGTCTTTCTTGGGAGGACACGAAGGACCTACGAGCAGTACTTC.

This clone was picked up one time. The rearrangement uses TRBV2 and TRBJ2-5; 7 bases line up with TRBD2. There are 14 residues in the CDR3. After removal of 4 bases from V and 7 bases from J, the junction contained 9 bases not matched to a gene. The germline gives CDR1 SNHLY, CDR2 FYNNEI. CDR3 bases: TGTGCCAGCAGTGGGACTAGGGCCGGGGGGACCCAGTACTTC. Its protein is CASSGTRAGGTQYF.

This chain uses TRBV6-5 with TRBJ1-2; no clear D gene. Trimming took 5 bases from V and 3 from J, leaving 7 bases between them. Germline V gene lookup returns CDR1 MNHEY and CDR2 SVGAGI. The length of the CDR3 is 12 residues. CDR3 DNA sequence: TGTGCCAGCAGTGTTAGTGACTATGGCTACACCTTC. Translation: CASSVSDYGYTF.